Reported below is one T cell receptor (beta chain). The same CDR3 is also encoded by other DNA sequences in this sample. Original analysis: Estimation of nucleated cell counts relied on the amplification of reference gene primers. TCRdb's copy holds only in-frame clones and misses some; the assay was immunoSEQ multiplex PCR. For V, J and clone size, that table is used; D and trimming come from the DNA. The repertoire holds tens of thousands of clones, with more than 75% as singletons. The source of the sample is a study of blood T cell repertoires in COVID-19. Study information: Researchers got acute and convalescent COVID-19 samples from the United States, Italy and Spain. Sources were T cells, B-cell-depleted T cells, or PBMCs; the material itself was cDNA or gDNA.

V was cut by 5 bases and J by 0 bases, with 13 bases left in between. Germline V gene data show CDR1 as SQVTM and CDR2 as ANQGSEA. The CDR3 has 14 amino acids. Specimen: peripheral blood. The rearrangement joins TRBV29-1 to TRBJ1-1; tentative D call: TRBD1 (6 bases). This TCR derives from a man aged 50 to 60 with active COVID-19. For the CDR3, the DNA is TGCAGCGTTCGTACAGGGCAACTGAACACTGAAGCTTTCTTT. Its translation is CSVRTGQLNTEAFF.